This T cell receptor beta chain was documented in a study of T cell responses to AZD1222 COVID-19 vaccine. The study's findings and limits: Reportedly, nearly half of unique spike TCRs recognized epitopes outside B.1.351/B.1.1.7 mutations. Donors were largely white British and mainly female; clonal diversity was possibly underestimated. Once two AZD1222 doses were given, Spike-specific TCR breadth and depth went up.

This clone was found once. Its target is unknown. V gave up 4 bases and J gave up 7 bases; unmatched junction bases: 6. The V gene's germline CDR1 is LNHDA and CDR2 SQIVND (reference sequence). The CDR3 contains 13 residues. The repertoire was sequenced with immunoSEQ multiplex PCR; TCRdb's copy has only in-frame clones and lacks some. The data contain 90,000 to 150,000 clones, about 89% of them singletons. This TCR was sampled from an adult in good health. Source: peripheral blood, taken on day 0 of AZD1222 vaccination. J is TRBJ1-2 and V is TRBV19, with 7 positions matching TRBD1. This chain's CDR3 is CASSTDRLGGYTF. CDR3 in DNA: TGTGCCAGTAGTACGGACAGGCTGGGTGGCTACACCTTC.